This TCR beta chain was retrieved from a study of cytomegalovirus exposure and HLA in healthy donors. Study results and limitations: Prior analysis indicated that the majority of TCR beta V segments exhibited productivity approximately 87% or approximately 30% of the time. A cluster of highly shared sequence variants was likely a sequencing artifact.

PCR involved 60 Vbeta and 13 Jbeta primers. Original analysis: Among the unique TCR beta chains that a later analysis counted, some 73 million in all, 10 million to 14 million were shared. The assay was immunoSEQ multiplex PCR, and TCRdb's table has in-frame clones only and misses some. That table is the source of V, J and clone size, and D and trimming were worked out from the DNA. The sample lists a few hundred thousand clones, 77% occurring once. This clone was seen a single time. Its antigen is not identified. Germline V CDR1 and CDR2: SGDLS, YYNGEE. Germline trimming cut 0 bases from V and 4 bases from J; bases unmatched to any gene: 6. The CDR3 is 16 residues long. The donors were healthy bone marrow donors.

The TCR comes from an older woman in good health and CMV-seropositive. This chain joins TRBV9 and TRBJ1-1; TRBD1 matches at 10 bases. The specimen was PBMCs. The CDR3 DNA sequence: TGTGCCAGCAGCGTAGGGCGGGACAGGGGTGGCACTGAAGCTTTCTTT. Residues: CASSVGRDRGGTEAFF.